Listed below are T cell receptor beta chains from one sample, sequenced in a study of T cells after yellow fever vaccination. TCRdb re-analysed the 5' RACE reads in MiXCR, keeping a single row per CDR3 protein. The repertoire consists of roughly 520,000 distinct CDR3 sequences, with about a fifth occurring once and the leading ten covering roughly a sixth. This specimen consisted of PBMCs, obtained less than 25 days after the first yellow fever vaccination. The receptors shown here come from a young man who received the YFV17D yellow fever vaccine. CDR3s leave out the opening cysteine and the closing phenylalanine or tryptophan.

v_call,cdr3_aa
TRBV28,ASSSRGASTDTQY
TRBV10-2,ASSESVPLTYEQY
TRBV7-8,ASSSPGWMDTGELF
TRBV7-9,ASSPWGSNEQF
TRBV5-8,ASSFSSTVNYGYT
TRBV5-1,ASSLPTGTGRTDTQY
TRBV11-2,ASSLQGREKLF
TRBV4-2,ASSQDLGGYYNEQF
TRBV6-1,ASKPTTDSYEKLF
TRBV6-1,ASFGKTGANVLT
TRBV5-1,ASSGDTGNTEAF
TRBV20-1,SARTNQETQY
TRBV2,ASSGRDGNLNEQF
TRBV7-6,ASSLSWSTDTQY
TRBV20-1,SARLPAGDTQY
TRBV27,ASSLGLTEVGNEQF
TRBV7-2,ASSPRTGSVTLH
TRBV9,ASSVEGGGNTGELF
TRBV27,ASTSGYNEQF
TRBV29-1,SVGQGTYGYT
TRBV20-1,SASRRGRTSTDTQY
TRBV4-1,ASSQGLSYEQY
TRBV19,ASSGLAGDDEQF
TRBV4-1,ASSHLGQGGETQY
TRBV5-1,ASSSMTGSRDGYT
TRBV29-1,SVGESDGYT
TRBV2,ASGQGLAKNIQY
TRBV7-2,ASSLDRNNEQF
TRBV29-1,SVSRGVGGYNEQF
TRBV29-1,SVGGVGYDGTDTQY
TRBV12-3/TRBV12-4,ASSPGSGETQY
TRBV7-9,ASTGNTIY
TRBV5-5,ASSSYDQPQH
TRBV12-3/TRBV12-4,ASSLFRAQY
TRBV19,ASSTQGLANYGYT
TRBV12-3/TRBV12-4,ASRASGVQETQY
TRBV7-8,ASNTGPYNEQF
TRBV20-1,SARERAFWETQY
TRBV7-2,ASSLRPRESTDTQY